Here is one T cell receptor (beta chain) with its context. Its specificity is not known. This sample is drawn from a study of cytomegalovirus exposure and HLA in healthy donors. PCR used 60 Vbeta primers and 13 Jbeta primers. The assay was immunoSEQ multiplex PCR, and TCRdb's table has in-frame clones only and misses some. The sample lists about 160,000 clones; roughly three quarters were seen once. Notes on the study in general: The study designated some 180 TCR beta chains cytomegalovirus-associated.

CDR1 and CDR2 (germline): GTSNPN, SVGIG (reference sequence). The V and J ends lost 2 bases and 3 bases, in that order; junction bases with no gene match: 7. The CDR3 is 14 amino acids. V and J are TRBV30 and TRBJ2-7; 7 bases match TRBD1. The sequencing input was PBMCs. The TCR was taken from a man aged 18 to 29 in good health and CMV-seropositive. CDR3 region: CAWSKGGVVYEQYF. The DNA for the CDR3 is TGTGCCTGGAGTAAAGGGGGCGTCGTCTACGAGCAGTACTTC.